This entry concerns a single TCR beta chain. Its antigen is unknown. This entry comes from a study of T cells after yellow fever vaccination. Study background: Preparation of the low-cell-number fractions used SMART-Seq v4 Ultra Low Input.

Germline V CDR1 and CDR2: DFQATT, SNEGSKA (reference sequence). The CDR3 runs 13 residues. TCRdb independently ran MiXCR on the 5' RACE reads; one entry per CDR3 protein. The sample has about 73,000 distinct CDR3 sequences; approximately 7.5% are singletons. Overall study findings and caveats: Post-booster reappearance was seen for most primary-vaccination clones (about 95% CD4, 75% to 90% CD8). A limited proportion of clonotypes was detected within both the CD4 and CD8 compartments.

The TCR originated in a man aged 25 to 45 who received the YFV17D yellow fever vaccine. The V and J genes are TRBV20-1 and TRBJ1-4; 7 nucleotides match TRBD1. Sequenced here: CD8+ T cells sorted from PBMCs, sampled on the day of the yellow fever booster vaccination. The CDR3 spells CSTRQGRNEKLFF. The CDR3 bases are TGCAGCACCAGACAGGGTCGTAATGAAAAACTGTTTTTT.